Below are 12 T cell receptor beta chains sequenced from a single sample in a study of identifying expanded T cells in peripheral blood. The method was immunoSEQ multiplex PCR; TCRdb's version includes in-frame clones alone and lacks a portion of them. The sample records 100,000 or so clones, approximately 90% being singletons. Sequences were obtained from blood. Receptors originate from a person aged 18-70 years in good health.

The chain recombines TRBV7-9 with TRBJ2-7; 7 nucleotides line up with TRBD2. This CDR3 is built from 15 residues. J was trimmed by 11 bases and V by 6 bases; bases with no gene match: 19. The germline gives CDR1 SEHNR, CDR2 FQNEAQ (reference sequence). The CDR3 protein is CASRPTGQRGEGEYF. CDR3 DNA sequence: TGTGCCAGCAGACCGACTGGGCAGAGAGGGGAGGGAGAGTACTTC. Supplemented by reference TRBV7-9 and TRBJ2-7, the full variable domain reads DTGVSQNPRHKITKRGQNVTFRCDPISEHNRLYWYRQTLGQGPEFLTYFQNEAQLEKSRLLSDRFSAERPKGSFSTLEIQRTEQGDSAMYLCASRPTGQRGEGEYFGPGTRLTVT.

This chain connects TRBV7-8 to TRBJ1-2; TRBD1 matches 11 bases. V was pared by 5 bases and J by 4 bases, with 12 bases of the junction left unmatched. Germline V gene lookup returns CDR1 SGHVS and CDR2 FQNEAQ. The CDR3 sequence is 17 residues long. The CDR3 DNA sequence: TGTGCCAGCAGCCCCCGGACAGGGGGCCCTGCCTCCTATGGCTACACCTTC. Encoded protein: CASSPRTGGPASYGYTF.

V usage is TRBV5-6 and J usage is TRBJ2-3; no firm D call. Germline-derived CDR1 and CDR2 are SGHDT and YYEEEE. Between the trimmed V and J ends, which lost 4 bases and 4 bases, there was a span of 19 bases. This CDR3 comprises 16 residues. CDR3 region: CASSPRLFPGPDTQYF. The CDR3 coding sequence is TGTGCCAGCAGCCCAAGACTCTTCCCGGGCCCAGATACGCAGTATTTT.

This rearrangement joins TRBV6-4 to TRBJ2-3; unclear D gene. Germline V CDR1 and CDR2: MRHNA, SNTAGT. The CDR3 consists of 15 residues. Trimming shortened V by 5 bases and J by 9 bases, and 21 bases separated the two germline ends. In DNA form, the CDR3 reads TGTGCCAGCAGTCCCGGAGCAGGTGTTCATGGGACGCAGTATTTT. Translation gives CASSPGAGVHGTQYF.

The rearrangement links TRBV7-8 to TRBJ1-5, with D perhaps matching TRBD1 (5 bases). The V end lost 5 bases, the J end lost 0 bases, and 17 bases lay between the germline ends. Germline V gene sequence: CDR1 SGHVS, CDR2 FQNEAQ. This CDR3 contains 17 residues. This CDR3 is CASSPRQTPYSNQPQHF. The DNA for the CDR3 is TGTGCCAGCAGCCCTAGACAGACCCCTTATAGCAATCAGCCCCAGCATTTT. The whole variable domain, filled in from reference TRBV7-8 and TRBJ1-5, reads GAGVSQSPRYKVAKRGQDVALRCDPISGHVSLFWYQQALGQGPEFLTYFQNEAQLDKSGLPSDRFFAERPEGSVSTLKIQRTQQEDSAVYLCASSPRQTPYSNQPQHFGDGTRLSIL.

This clone was observed a single time. The chain combines TRBV6-7 with TRBJ1-4, with 7 bases aligning to TRBD1. TRBV6-7 is an ORF, and what it does is uncertain. The CDR3 runs to 16 residues. V dropped 5 bases and J dropped 0; count of bases not matched to a gene: 6. The CDR3 loop is CASSTGQVSTNEKLFF. The CDR3 nucleotides read TGTGCCAGCAGTACCGGACAGGTCTCAACTAATGAAAAACTGTTTTTT.

This chain joins TRBV15 and TRBJ2-7, with D uncertain. Trimming stripped 0 bases from V and 3 bases from J, with 12 bases between. Per the germline V gene, CDR1 is LNHNV and CDR2 is YYDKDF (reference sequence). This CDR3 has 15 amino acids. The CDR3 region has the DNA TGTGCCACCAGCAGAGATAAGAGCCCTTACTACGAGCAGTACTTC. The encoded protein is CATSRDKSPYYEQYF.

This clone was picked up a small number of times. This chain uses TRBV25-1 with TRBJ1-6, with no clear D. Germline V lookup: CDR1 MGHDK, CDR2 SYGVNS. The CDR3 covers 14 residues. V was trimmed by 4 bases and J by 8 bases, leaving 12 bases between them. CDR3 loop: CASSGMAAHSPLHF. CDR3 sequence (DNA): TGTGCCAGCAGTGGGATGGCGGCTCATTCACCCCTCCACTTT.

V is TRBV19 and J is TRBJ2-1; no reliable D call. The CDR3 has 11 residues. The germline V and J ends were trimmed by 5 bases and 9 bases, with 8 bases remaining between them. The germline CDR1 and CDR2 sequences are LNHDA and SQIVND (reference sequence). CDR3 amino acids: CASSAAVEQFF. The CDR3 DNA is TGTGCCAGTAGTGCGGCGGTTGAGCAGTTCTTC.

The table lists this clone with a count of one. The chain has TRBV5-4 and TRBJ2-7; 8 bases map to TRBD1. The length of the CDR3 is 15 residues. The V segment lost 3 bases and the J segment 6 bases; nucleotides outside the gene matches: 11. The germline gives CDR1 SGHNT, CDR2 YYREEE (reference sequence). The CDR3 loop reads CASSSHQTGEGEQYF. The CDR3 bases are TGTGCCAGCAGCTCCCACCAGACAGGGGAAGGCGAGCAGTACTTC.

About this clone itself: One end of the junction varies from germline; a read error may be responsible. V usage is TRBV5-4 and J usage is TRBJ2-6; D possibly matches TRBD1 or TRBD2 (7 bases each). Germline loops: CDR1 SGHNT, CDR2 YYREEE (reference sequence). This CDR3 is 16 amino acids long. CDR3 region: CASSQGGISGANVLTF. The CDR3 region has the DNA TGCGCCAGCAGCCAGGGGGGGATCTCTGGGGCCAACGTCCTGACTTTC.

This clone was counted a few times. The rearrangement joins TRBV7-9 to TRBJ2-7; D unresolved. Trimming left V 5 bases short and J 4 bases short, with 15 bases between. Germline lookup yields CDR1 SEHNR and CDR2 FQNEAQ (reference sequence). The CDR3 has 14 residues. The CDR3 protein is CASSTLVGLYEQYF. The CDR3 DNA is TGTGCCAGCAGCACGCTTGTTGGTCTGTACGAGCAGTACTTC.